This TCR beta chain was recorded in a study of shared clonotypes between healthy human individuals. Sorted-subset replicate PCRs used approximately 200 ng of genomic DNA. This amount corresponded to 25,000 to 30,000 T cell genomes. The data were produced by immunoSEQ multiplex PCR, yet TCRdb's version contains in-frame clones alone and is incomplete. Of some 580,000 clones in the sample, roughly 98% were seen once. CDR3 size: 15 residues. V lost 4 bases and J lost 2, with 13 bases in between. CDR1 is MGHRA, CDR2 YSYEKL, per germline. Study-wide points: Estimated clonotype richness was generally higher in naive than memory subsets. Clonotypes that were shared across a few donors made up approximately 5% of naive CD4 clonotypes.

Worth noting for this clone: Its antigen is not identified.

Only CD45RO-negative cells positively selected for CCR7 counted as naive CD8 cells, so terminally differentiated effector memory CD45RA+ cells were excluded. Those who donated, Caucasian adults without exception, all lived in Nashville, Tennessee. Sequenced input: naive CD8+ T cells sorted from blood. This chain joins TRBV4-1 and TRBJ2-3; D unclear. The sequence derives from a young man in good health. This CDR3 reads CASSPETYTTDTQYF. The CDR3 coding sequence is TGCGCCAGCAGCCCTGAAACCTATACCACAGATACGCAGTATTTT.